The clone carrying this T cell receptor (beta chain) has more than one count but fewer than ten. TCRdb independently ran MiXCR on the 5' RACE reads; one entry per CDR3 protein. The table includes 150,000 to 200,000 distinct CDR3 sequences, roughly 6.2% detected once. The CDR3 spans 16 residues. CDR1 MNHEY and CDR2 SVGEGT come from the germline V gene. Trimming cost V 2 bases and J 3 bases, with 16 bases left between them. This sample stems from a study of T cells after yellow fever vaccination. The specimen comprised CD4+ T cells sorted from PBMCs, sampled on the day of the first yellow fever vaccination. The sequence derives from a man younger than 35 who received the YFV17D yellow fever vaccine. The gene calls are TRBV6-2 or TRBV6-3 and TRBJ1-1; D perhaps matches TRBD1 (6 bases). Here the CDR3 reads CASSYRQGPGDTEAFF. The CDR3 DNA is TGTGCCAGCAGTTACAGGCAGGGGCCGGGGGACACTGAAGCTTTCTTT.